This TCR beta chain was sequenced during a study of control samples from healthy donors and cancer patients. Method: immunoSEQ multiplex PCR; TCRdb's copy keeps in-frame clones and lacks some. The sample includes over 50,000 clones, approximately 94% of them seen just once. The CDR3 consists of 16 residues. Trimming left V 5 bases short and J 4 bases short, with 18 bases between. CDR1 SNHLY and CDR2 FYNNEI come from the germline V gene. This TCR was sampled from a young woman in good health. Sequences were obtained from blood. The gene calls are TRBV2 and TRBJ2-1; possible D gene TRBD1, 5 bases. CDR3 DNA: TGTGCCAGCAGTTTACCCCCTGGACACGTATACAATGAGCAGTTCTTC. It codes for CASSLPPGHVYNEQFF.